This T cell receptor beta chain emerged from a study of CD8+ T cells in alopecia areata (dated by TCRdb to the late 2010s). Context from the whole study: Treated patients were enrolled in an open-label pilot trial of oral tofacitinib, 5 to 10 mg twice daily, for moderate-to-severe alopecia areata. Clonality in the scalp was compared among normal scalp (n=4), patchy alopecia areata scalp (n=8), and alopecia totalis/universalis scalp (n=8). Biopsies were taken from tofacitinib-treated patients at baseline and again at 4 and 24 weeks into treatment, and several of those patients also had a later scalp biopsy. Disease severity in treated patients was measured with the SALT score, which quantifies the percentage of affected scalp surface area. The study used high-throughput TCRbeta sequencing to examine T cell clonal expansion in alopecia areata, in both the C3H/HeJ mouse model and human patients. immunoSEQ multiplex PCR using 35 Vbeta forward primers and 13 Jbeta reverse primers was used to amplify TCRbeta CDR3 regions. On the human side, TCRbeta sequencing was run on scalp tissue and on sorted CD4+ and CD8+ peripheral blood T cells from healthy controls and from alopecia areata patients with either patchy or totalis/universalis disease. The RNA source kit depended on sample type: the PAXgene miRNA kit for fixed scalp, the miRNeasy kit for PBMCs, and the RNeasy kit for mouse skin. Patients stayed on tofacitinib for 6 to 18 months and then had 6 months of follow-up off drug so that delayed response and recurrence could be assessed.

The investigation overall reported the following: Unlike mouse skin, which is dominated by gammadelta T cells, normal human skin has resident alphabeta T cells that are also sequenced, and this complicates analysis of the scalp TCR repertoire. TCR sequences shared between patients were less clear than in mice, possibly partly because of HLA diversity in the patient population. Because the treated cohort was small and had just a single nonresponder, larger studies are needed to establish links between baseline CD8+ expansion and response. With tofacitinib, both scalp clonality and the number of expanded CD8+ clones among the top 100 scalp clones went down significantly. Higher clonality and more expanded CD8+ clones were observed in lesional scalp than in normal scalp, particularly in alopecia totalis/universalis, a finding suggestive of antigenic drive. During tofacitinib treatment, many expanded lesional clones remained in scalp and blood, and this persistence may partly explain relapse after treatment is stopped.

Notes on this clone: The target of this receptor is not known. No much larger clonotype is one base removed from it; base qualities were not supplied.

Libraries were prepared through the immunoSEQ multiplex PCR assay. RNA was extracted from all samples and reverse transcribed into cDNA, which served as template for TCR sequencing. SuperScript III was used for first-strand cDNA synthesis, primed with a 2:1 mix of oligo-dT and random hexamers. A synthetic immune receptor repertoire was used to assess amplification bias, and residual bias was removed computationally. Turning to the authors' computational methods: Raw reads were preprocessed to remove errors, and CDR3 was defined according to IMGT conventions as the region from the conserved cysteine to phenylalanine. Clonality was calculated as 1 minus Shannon entropy normalized by log2 of the number of productive unique TCRs. CD4 or CD8 identity of scalp clones was inferred by cross-referencing scalp TCRbeta sequences with sorted blood CD4 and CD8 repertoires. The table comes from immuneACCESS by way of TCRdb, which keeps in-frame sequences with V and J called. Part of the clones is missing from these tables; in studies checked, under half for an unresolved V gene and the rest for unknown reasons. D and trimming come from the DNA, and the V and J calls and clone size come from that table. The sample data list fewer than 250,000 clones, and less than 50% of these were observed just once. The ten largest clones represent roughly 2.6% of the sample.

CDR1 and CDR2 (SGHAT, FQNNGV) derive from the germline V gene. At the junction V is shortened by 1 base and J by 6 bases, with 15 bases in between. Reading from cysteine to phenylalanine, the CDR3 counts 16 amino acids. Solely the CDR3 DNA is kept, with 48 bases framed from the first base. The treatment or condition label, as the study defines it: oral pan-JAK inhibitor, 5-10 mg twice daily. Lesional scalp punch biopsies and peripheral blood were collected from alopecia areata patients. PBMCs were separated by density centrifugation and stained for CD3, CD4 and CD8, after which CD4+ and CD8+ T cells were sorted on a FACSAria.

The sample consisted of CD4+ T cells sorted from blood, taken at roughly week 38, from a patient treated with tofacitinib. The sequence came from a human donor with alopecia areata. This sequence uses TRBV11-2 and TRBJ2-2; the D gene remains uncertain. The bases read TGTGCCAGCAGCTTAGTACCCAGGCAGAATGCCGGGGAGCTGTTTTTT. It is translated as CASSLVPRQNAGELFF.